The entry below describes one TCR beta chain. CDR1 and CDR2 (germline): DFQATT, SNEGSKA (reference sequence). This CDR3 spans 13 amino acids. J was trimmed by 6 bases and V by 3 bases; bases with no gene match: 8. Per the authors' pipeline: Researchers report that nucleated cell counts were estimated from reference gene primer amplification. The method was immunoSEQ multiplex PCR; TCRdb's version includes in-frame clones alone and lacks a portion of them. V, J and clone size reflect that table, while D and trimming were determined from the DNA. The sample shows about 220,000 clones, around 82% of them seen only once. The entry originates in a study of blood T cell repertoires in COVID-19. Study-level information: In each case, the material was cDNA or gDNA derived from T cells, B-cell-depleted T cells, or PBMCs.

Sample: peripheral blood. This sequence originates from a woman aged 55-70 years with acute or convalescent COVID-19. V usage is TRBV20-1 and J usage is TRBJ2-7; 7 bases are shared with TRBD1. The CDR3 sequence is CSASVTGSAEQYF. CDR3 nucleotide sequence: TGCAGTGCTAGTGTGACAGGGAGTGCCGAGCAGTACTTC.